This T cell receptor beta chain was captured in a study of T cell repertoires in cytomegalovirus infection. For the study at large: Newly reported HLA-C-restricted and thoroughly characterized HLA-B-restricted CMV epitopes were employed. It can be stated that public TCR beta signatures indicated CMV infection as well as a matching HLA type. Findings and limits, study-wide: CMV-specific TCR beta clonotypes restricted by HLA-C dominated the ex vivo response.

Of note for this clonotype: Its matching antigen is unknown.

TCRdb analysed the reads with MiXCR anew, one entry per CDR3 protein. The sample carries hundreds of thousands of distinct CDR3 sequences, around 32% recorded once. Sequenced here: cultured PBMCs, sampled from culture after CMV antigen stimulation. This TCR derives from a human donor in good health (CMV status not recorded). Some clones in this sample may be carry-over from other donors' samples.

As DNA, the CDR3 is TGTGCCAGCAGTTACTCTCGAGGGAGCAATGAAAAACTGTTTTTT. Its translation is CASSYSRGSNEKLFF. The chain uses TRBV6-6 and TRBJ1-4; no definite D call. The V gene's germline CDR1 is MNHNY and CDR2 SVGAGI (reference sequence). V lost 0 bases and J lost 5, with 10 bases in between. There are 15 residues in the CDR3.